This passage covers 5 T cell receptor beta chains from one sample sequenced in a study of blood T cell repertoires in COVID-19. Generated by immunoSEQ multiplex PCR, the TCRdb table keeps only in-frame clones and is missing some. Of roughly 20,000 clones listed, 80% are singletons. Sequencing was carried out using peripheral blood. Receptor source: a man older than 75 with acute or convalescent COVID-19.

In nucleotides, the CDR3 is TGCGCCAGCAGCGAACAGGGCAGGGAGCAGTTCTTC. Encoded protein: CASSEQGREQFF. The chain uses TRBV5-1 and TRBJ2-1; TRBD1 might be the D (6 bases). Germline V gene lookup returns CDR1 SGHRS and CDR2 YFSETQ. The V end lost 4 bases, the J end lost 10 bases, and 12 bases lay between the germline ends. The CDR3 length is 12 residues. Full variable domain (rest looked up from reference TRBV5-1 and TRBJ2-1): KAGVTQTPRYLIKTRGQQVTLSCSPISGHRSVSWYQQTPGQGLQFLFEYFSETQRNKGNFPGRFSGRQFSNSRSEMNVSTLELGDSALYLCASSEQGREQFFGPGTRLTVL.

This chain uses TRBV15 with TRBJ1-6; D gene ambiguous. Per the germline V gene, CDR1 is LNHNV and CDR2 is YYDKDF (reference sequence). V was shortened by 0 bases and J by 7 bases, with 10 bases between the two germline ends. There are 15 residues in the CDR3. CDR3 DNA: TGTGCCACCAGCAGAGATCTTGTAGAAAATTCACCCCTCCACTTT. This sequence encodes CATSRDLVENSPLHF.

The chain couples TRBV19 to TRBJ2-1; 10 bases map to TRBD2. The CDR3 sequence is 15 residues long. Germline values: CDR1 LNHDA, CDR2 SQIVND (reference sequence). The V and J ends lost 5 bases and 8 bases, in that order; junction bases with no gene match: 9. As DNA, the CDR3 is TGTGCCAGTAGTGCGACTAGCGGGCCGTGGGATGAGCAGTTCTTC. As protein: CASSATSGPWDEQFF.

V usage is TRBV3-1 (or the pseudogene TRBV3-2) and J usage is TRBJ2-7; tentatively, D is TRBD2 (5 bases). The CDR3 is 16 amino acids. Per germline, CDR1 LGHDT and CDR2 YNNKEL (reference sequence). The V gene lost 4 bases and the J gene lost 0 bases, with 16 bases spanning the gap. CDR3 residues: CASSRLLSGNSYEQYF. The CDR3 DNA sequence: TGTGCCAGCAGCCGACTACTTTCAGGCAACTCCTACGAGCAGTACTTC.

The chain combines TRBV19 with TRBJ1-5; possibly TRBD1 for D (6 bases). Per the germline V gene, CDR1 is LNHDA and CDR2 is SQIVND (reference sequence). The CDR3 has 16 residues. V lost 7 bases, J lost 0 bases, and 16 bases lay in between. This CDR3 is CASTVGQSNSNQPQHF. The CDR3 DNA reads TGTGCCAGTACCGTCGGACAGTCCAATAGCAATCAGCCCCAGCATTTT.